A selection of T cell receptor beta chains follows, all from one sample in a study of shared clonotypes between healthy human individuals. Repertoires were generated with immunoSEQ multiplex PCR, while TCRdb's copy carries only in-frame clones and drops some. In the table there are roughly 2.1 million clones, about 92% of which are singletons. The sample comprised naive CD8+ T cells from PBMCs. Every receptor here comes from a man between 18 and 35 years old in good health. Some clones in this sample may be carry-over from other donors' samples. Each CDR3 is given with its conserved first and last residue. D genes are given only for firm matches. Clone sizes are given selectively: once, few, many, or a class where the clone is expanded.

cdr3_length,j_call,v_call,clone_size,d_call,cdr3_nt,cdr3_aa
14,TRBJ2-7,TRBV27,once,NA,TGTGCCAGCAGTTTCTACGGGAAGACCTACGAGCAGTACTTC,CASSFYGKTYEQYF
11,TRBJ1-2,TRBV29-1,NA,TRBD1,TGCAGCGTCACAGGGGCGGATGGCTACACCTTC,CSVTGADGYTF
14,TRBJ1-2,TRBV7-9,NA,TRBD1,TGTGCCAGCAGCCAGTGGACAGGGAACTATGGCTACACCTTC,CASSQWTGNYGYTF
13,TRBJ1-5,TRBV4-1,NA,NA,TGCGCCAGCAGCCAAGCAACAGGCCAGCCCCAGCATTTT,CASSQATGQPQHF
13,TRBJ2-1,TRBV13,NA,NA,TGTGCCAGCAGCCATACAGGGCCCAATGAGCAGTTCTTC,CASSHTGPNEQFF
17,TRBJ1-1,TRBV19,NA,NA,TGTGCCAGTATGAAGGTCGGGGGAATGGTATCAAGGGCTGAAGCTTTCTTT,CASMKVGGMVSRAEAFF
14,TRBJ1-2,TRBV6-1,NA,NA,TGTGCCAGCAGAGCCGGGGCCTCCTACTATGGCTACACCTTC,CASRAGASYYGYTF
17,TRBJ2-2,TRBV4-2,NA,NA,TGTGCCAGCAGCCCAACCCCAGGGGGGAGCAGCACCGGGGAGCTGTTTTTT,CASSPTPGGSSTGELFF
14,TRBJ1-5,TRBV27,NA,NA,TGTGCCAGCAGCCAACGAGTAGGTTTTCAGCCCCAGCATTTT,CASSQRVGFQPQHF
17,TRBJ2-1,TRBV27,NA,NA,TGTGCCAGCAGTCCCCGGTCAACCATAGACTCCTACAATGAGCAGTTCTTC,CASSPRSTIDSYNEQFF
16,TRBJ2-1,TRBV6-1,NA,TRBD2,TGTGCCAGCAGTGAAGCCCTGTGGCTAGCGGGCAATGAGCAGTTCTTC,CASSEALWLAGNEQFF
16,TRBJ1-5,TRBV27,NA,NA,TGTGCCAGCAGCCCATCGGGCGGCGATAGCAATCAGCCCCAGCATTTT,CASSPSGGDSNQPQHF
15,TRBJ2-7,TRBV15,NA,TRBD2,TGTGCCACCAGCAGAGGCGGGGGGAGCTCCTACGAGCAGTACTTC,CATSRGGGSSYEQYF
11,TRBJ1-2,TRBV20-1,NA,TRBD1,TGCAGTGCTTGGGACAGGGTGGAGTACACCTTC,CSAWDRVEYTF
13,TRBJ2-1,TRBV9,NA,NA,TGTGCCAGCAGCGTCGGGACTCCGCACACGCAGTTCTTC,CASSVGTPHTQFF
21,TRBJ2-1,TRBV29-1,once,NA,TGCAGCGTTGAAGGGGGGGAGTTGCGGGAAAACAATCTGAGGGCCTACAATGAGCAGTTCTTC,CSVEGGELRENNLRAYNEQFF
13,TRBJ2-7,TRBV15,NA,NA,TGTGCCACCTCCGAGGAAAGCTCCTACGAGCAGTACTTC,CATSEESSYEQYF
15,TRBJ1-1,TRBV9,NA,NA,TGTGCCAGCAGCGTGGCAGGGTGGTGGGACACTGAAGCTTTCTTT,CASSVAGWWDTEAFF
17,TRBJ2-3,TRBV5-1,once,TRBD2,TGCGCCAGCAGCCCGGGACTAGCGGGAGTTGGGACAGATACGCAGTATTTT,CASSPGLAGVGTDTQYF
14,TRBJ2-2,TRBV28,NA,NA,TGTGCCAGCAGTTGGGGGGCCAACACCGGGGAGCTGTTTTTT,CASSWGANTGELFF
17,TRBJ2-5,TRBV7-2,NA,NA,TGTGCCAGCAGCTTAGGGCTACTTGGGATGTTTGGAGAGACCCAGTACTTC,CASSLGLLGMFGETQYF
15,TRBJ2-1,TRBV5-4,NA,TRBD2,TGTGCCGGCAGGACAGCGGGGGGCTCCTACAATGAGCAGTTCTTC,CAGRTAGGSYNEQFF
16,TRBJ2-5,TRBV4-1,NA,TRBD2,TGCGCCAGCAGCCAAGATGCTAGCGGGAGTGGAGAGACCCAGTACTTC,CASSQDASGSGETQYF
18,TRBJ2-1,TRBV28,NA,TRBD2,TGTGCCAGCAGTTTAGAGAGCGGGAGGGGGGGCACCTACAATGAGCAGTTCTTC,CASSLESGRGGTYNEQFF
11,TRBJ1-3,TRBV10-2,few,NA,TGCGCCAGCCAGATCGAAAACACCATATATTTT,CASQIENTIYF
12,TRBJ1-2,TRBV10-2,NA,NA,TGCGCCAGCAGTGAGGTCGGGTCTGGCTACACCTTC,CASSEVGSGYTF
15,TRBJ2-1,TRBV19,once,TRBD2,TGTGCCAGTAGTCCAGGACTAGCGGGAGGCAATGAGCAGTTCTTC,CASSPGLAGGNEQFF
15,TRBJ2-5,TRBV4-3,NA,NA,TGCGCCAGCAGCCAAGATTACTGGGGTGGGGAGACCCAGTACTTC,CASSQDYWGGETQYF
15,TRBJ2-7,TRBV7-9,NA,TRBD2,TGTGCCAGCAGCTTGGTCGGCGCGGGAGACGACGAGCAGTACTTC,CASSLVGAGDDEQYF
14,TRBJ2-5,TRBV6-6,NA,NA,TGTGCCAGCAGTTACTCGGTCAGGACTGAGACCCAGTACTTC,CASSYSVRTETQYF
12,TRBJ2-2,TRBV6-1,NA,NA,TGTGCCAGCCTCGAGTTTCTCGGGGAGCTGTTTTTT,CASLEFLGELFF
15,TRBJ1-2,TRBV27,few,TRBD1,TGTGCCAGCAGTTTAAGACAGGGGGAATACTATGGCTACACCTTC,CASSLRQGEYYGYTF
16,TRBJ2-2,TRBV28,NA,NA,TGTGCCAGCAGCCTGGAGGGTGAACAGGGCGCCGGGGAGCTGTTTTTT,CASSLEGEQGAGELFF
15,TRBJ2-7,TRBV5-4,NA,NA,TGTGCCAGCAGCTTGGGGGGTAGCGGCCTCTACGAGCAGTACTTC,CASSLGGSGLYEQYF
13,TRBJ2-6,TRBV6-5,NA,NA,TGTGCCAGCAGTGTATCTGGGGCCAACGTCCTGACTTTC,CASSVSGANVLTF
16,TRBJ2-7,TRBV9,NA,TRBD2,TGTGCCAGCAGCGCAGCCGGGAGGCTAGTGGGTGACGAGCAGTACTTC,CASSAAGRLVGDEQYF
14,TRBJ2-7,TRBV9,NA,TRBD1,TGTGCCAGCAGCCCTACCGGGACAGGGGGAGAGCAGTACTTC,CASSPTGTGGEQYF
13,TRBJ1-2,TRBV2,NA,TRBD1,TGTGCCAGCAGAGAGGACAGGGACTATGGCTACACCTTC,CASREDRDYGYTF
17,TRBJ2-1,TRBV9,NA,NA,TGTGCCAGCAGCGGCTCCCAGAGCGGAAGGGAATACAATGAGCAGTTCTTC,CASSGSQSGREYNEQFF
15,TRBJ2-2,TRBV28,NA,TRBD2,TGTGCCAGCAGGAGCCCTAGCGGGAGAAGTGGGGAGCTGTTTTTT,CASRSPSGRSGELFF
12,TRBJ2-3,TRBV7-9,NA,NA,TGTGCCAGCAGCTCGAGAGGGGATACGCAGTATTTT,CASSSRGDTQYF
13,TRBJ2-7,TRBV29-1,NA,NA,TGCAGCGTTGCCCTGAGGAGCTCCTACGAGCAGTACTTC,CSVALRSSYEQYF